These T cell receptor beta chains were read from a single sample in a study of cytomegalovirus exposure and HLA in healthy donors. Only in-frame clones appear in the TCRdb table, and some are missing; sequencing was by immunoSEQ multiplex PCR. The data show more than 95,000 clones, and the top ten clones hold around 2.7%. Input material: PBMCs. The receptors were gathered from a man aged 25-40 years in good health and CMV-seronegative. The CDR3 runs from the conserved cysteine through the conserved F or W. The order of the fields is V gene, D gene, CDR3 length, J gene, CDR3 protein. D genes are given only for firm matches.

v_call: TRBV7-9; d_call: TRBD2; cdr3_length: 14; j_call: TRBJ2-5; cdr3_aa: CASSGGGEEETQYF
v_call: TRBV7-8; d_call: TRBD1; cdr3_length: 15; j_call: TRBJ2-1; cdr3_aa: CASSLQGASMNEQFF
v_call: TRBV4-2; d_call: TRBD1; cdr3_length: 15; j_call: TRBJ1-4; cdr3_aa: CASSQTGDDNEKLFF
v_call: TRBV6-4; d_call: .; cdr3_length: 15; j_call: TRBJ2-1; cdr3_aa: CASSEGASPYNEQFF
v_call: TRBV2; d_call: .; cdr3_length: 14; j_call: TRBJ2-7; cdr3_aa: CASSGTGPGYEQYF
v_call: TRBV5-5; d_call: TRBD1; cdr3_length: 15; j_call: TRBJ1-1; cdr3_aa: CASSARQGANTEAFF
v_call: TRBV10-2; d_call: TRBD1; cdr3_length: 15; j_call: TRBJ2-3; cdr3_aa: CASREWGQSPDTQYF
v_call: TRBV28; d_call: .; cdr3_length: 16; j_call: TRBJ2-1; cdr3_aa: CASSSGRESSYNEQFF
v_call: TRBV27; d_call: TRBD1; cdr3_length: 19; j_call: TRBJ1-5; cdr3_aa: CASSLYLLPDRENQQPQHF
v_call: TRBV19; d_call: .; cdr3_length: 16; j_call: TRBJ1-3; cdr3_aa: CATYGTDRTTRNTIYF
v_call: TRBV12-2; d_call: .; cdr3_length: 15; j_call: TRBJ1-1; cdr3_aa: CASRSLRGWNTEAFF
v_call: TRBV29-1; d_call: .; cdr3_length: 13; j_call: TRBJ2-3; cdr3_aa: CSVGAGDTDTQYF
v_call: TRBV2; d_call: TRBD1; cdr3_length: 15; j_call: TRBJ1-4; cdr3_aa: CASKRPGQPNEKLFF
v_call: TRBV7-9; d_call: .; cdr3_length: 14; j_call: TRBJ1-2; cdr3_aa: CASTPPGGNYGYTF
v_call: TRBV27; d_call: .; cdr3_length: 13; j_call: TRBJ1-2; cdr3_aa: CASSETDNYGYTF
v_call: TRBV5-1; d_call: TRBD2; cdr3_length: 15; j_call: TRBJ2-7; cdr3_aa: CASSFGPSGSYEQYF
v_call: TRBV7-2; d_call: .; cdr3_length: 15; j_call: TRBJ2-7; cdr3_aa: CASSPPGKATYEQYF
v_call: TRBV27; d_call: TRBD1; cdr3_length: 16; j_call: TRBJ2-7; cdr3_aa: CASSHGTGGISYEQYF
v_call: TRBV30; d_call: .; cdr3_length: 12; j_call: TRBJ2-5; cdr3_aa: CAWSQSEETQYF